This TCR beta chain is from a study of control samples from healthy donors and cancer patients. Produced via immunoSEQ multiplex PCR; TCRdb's table is partial and in-frame only. The repertoire holds fewer than 90,000 clones, with around 87% as singletons. Details on this clone: The sample holds other DNA sequences that translate to the same CDR3.

CDR1 and CDR2 from the germline V gene are SNHLY and FYNNEI. The CDR3 consists of 13 residues. Trimming took 2 bases from V and 7 from J; bases not matched to a gene: 1. The chain uses TRBV2 and TRBJ1-5, with TRBD1 identical over 8 bases. This TCR derives from a man aged 45-60 years in good health. Input material: blood. The CDR3 coding sequence is TGTGCCAGCAGTGAAACAGGGGGACAGCCCCAGCATTTT. Its translation is CASSETGGQPQHF.